This TCR beta chain was sequenced for a study of cytotoxic CD8 clonotypes in ibrutinib-treated CLL. CDR3 size: 13 residues. V lost 6 bases and J 3 bases, leaving 6 bases between the germline ends. The V gene's germline CDR1 is SGHAT and CDR2 FQNNGV. TCRdb keeps only in-frame clones here, not all; method: immunoSEQ multiplex PCR. Of approximately 74,000 clones in the sample, approximately 80% were seen once. The chain recombines TRBV11-2 with TRBJ2-6, with no clear D. The receptor was derived from a human donor with chronic lymphocytic leukemia. The sequences come from PBMCs, collected at disease progression, from a patient treated with ibrutinib. CDR3 in DNA: TGTGCCAGCAGGTCGGTTGGGGCCAACGTCCTGACTTTC. This gives the protein CASRSVGANVLTF.